This T cell receptor beta chain was captured by sequencing in a study of monozygotic twins with inflammatory bowel disease. Isolation of total RNA was performed on whole blood, with no prior T cell sorting. This CDR3 is 14 amino acids long. CDR1 and CDR2 (germline): MNHEY, SVGAGI. TCRdb reprocessed the 5' RACE reads, keeping one entry per CDR3 protein, no DNA. The sample's table shows around 230,000 distinct CDR3 sequences. Regarding the study as a whole: Discordant twins showed the same repertoire similarity as concordant twins, possibly from limited power.

As regards this clonotype: The antigen is not known.

The TCR comes from a human donor with ulcerative colitis or Crohn's disease, or a healthy co-twin of an affected twin (not recorded which). What was sequenced was blood. The chain couples TRBV6-5 to TRBJ1-3; absent DNA, TCRdb's TRBD1 call cannot be checked. This CDR3 is CASSSPGGGNTIYF.